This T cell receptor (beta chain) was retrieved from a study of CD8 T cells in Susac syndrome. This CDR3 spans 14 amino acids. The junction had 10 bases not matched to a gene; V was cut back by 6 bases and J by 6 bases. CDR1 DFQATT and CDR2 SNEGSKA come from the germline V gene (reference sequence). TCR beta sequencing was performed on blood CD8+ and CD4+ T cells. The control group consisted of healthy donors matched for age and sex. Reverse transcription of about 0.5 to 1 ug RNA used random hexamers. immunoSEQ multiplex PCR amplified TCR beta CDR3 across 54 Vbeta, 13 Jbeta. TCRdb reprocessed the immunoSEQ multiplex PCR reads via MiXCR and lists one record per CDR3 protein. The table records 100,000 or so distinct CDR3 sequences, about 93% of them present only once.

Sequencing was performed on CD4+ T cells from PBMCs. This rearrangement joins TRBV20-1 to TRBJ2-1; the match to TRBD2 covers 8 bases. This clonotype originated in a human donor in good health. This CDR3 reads CSAGQREYSNEQFF. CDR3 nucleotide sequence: TGCAGTGCGGGGCAGCGGGAGTATTCCAATGAGCAGTTCTTC.